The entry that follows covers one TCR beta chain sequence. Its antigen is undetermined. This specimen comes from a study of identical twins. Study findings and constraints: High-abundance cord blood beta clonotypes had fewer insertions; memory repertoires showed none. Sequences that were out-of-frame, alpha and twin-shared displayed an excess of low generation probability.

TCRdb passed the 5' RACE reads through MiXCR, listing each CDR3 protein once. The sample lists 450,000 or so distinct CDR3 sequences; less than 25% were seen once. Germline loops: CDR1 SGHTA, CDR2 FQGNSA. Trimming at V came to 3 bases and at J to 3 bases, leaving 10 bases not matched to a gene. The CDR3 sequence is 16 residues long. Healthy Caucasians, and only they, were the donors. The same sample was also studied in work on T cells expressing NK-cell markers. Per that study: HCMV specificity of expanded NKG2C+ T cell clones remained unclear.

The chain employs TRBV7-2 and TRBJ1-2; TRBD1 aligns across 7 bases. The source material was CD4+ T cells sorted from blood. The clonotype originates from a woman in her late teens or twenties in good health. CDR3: CASSLGRQGLHYGYTF. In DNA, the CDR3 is TGTGCCAGCAGCTTGGGAAGACAGGGACTACACTATGGCTACACCTTC.